Here is one T cell receptor beta chain with its context. Its antigen is unknown. No quality values exist for individual bases; no much larger clone is one base distant. Each collaborating institution followed its own protocols to collect whole blood in K2EDTA tubes. Collaborator samples were shipped for TCRbeta analysis as frozen whole blood, isolated PBMCs, or DNA extracted from either sample type. This record belongs to a study of blood T cell repertoires in COVID-19 (dated by TCRdb to the early 2020s). Notes on the research overall: Collaborator samples came from the United States, Italy and Spain and covered acute and convalescent phases of COVID-19. The material from the prospective study consisted of cDNA or gDNA derived from T cells, B-cell-depleted T cells, or PBMCs. Deeply sampled blood TCRbeta repertoires from subjects exposed to, actively infected with, or recovered from COVID-19 were included in the dataset. A freely available public database, intended as a resource for researchers studying the immune response to SARS-CoV-2, is where the repertoires were released. The samples were drawn from two sources: the first 160 participants of the ongoing ImmuneRACE study, and 1,000 to 1,500 subjects contributed by 6 global collaborators. The sample metadata nearly always contained a de-identified subject ID, COVID-19 status, age in years and sex. Where HLA class I and class II types were available, the types were taken from metadata supplied by the sample provider, not from assay-based typing.

Based on the germline V gene, the CDR1 and CDR2 sequences are MNHEY and SVGAGI. The CDR3 measures 14 amino acids from cysteine to phenylalanine. Here the CDR3 DNA is all that survives: 42 bases in frame from base 1. V and J lose 10 bases and 3 bases, and a span of 17 bases separates them. The immunoSEQ Assay, a bias-controlled multiplex PCR, was used to amplify TCRbeta CDR3 regions from genomic DNA. Turning to the authors' computational methods: Within the assay, amplification of reference gene primers was used to estimate how many nucleated cells each sample contained. Sequence reads were collapsed and filtered to measure the absolute abundance of every unique TCRbeta CDR3 rearrangement. For each sample, productive Simpson clonality was calculated as the square root of Simpson's diversity index over productive rearrangements. This immuneACCESS table, as held by TCRdb, lists in-frame sequences with V and J called but not all clones. Of the missing ones, under half trace to an unresolved V gene in checked studies; the others have no known cause. V, J and clone size are taken as reported in that table, and D and trimming were inferred from the DNA itself. The sample table lists about 110,000 clones, more than 70% of them with a count of one. Of the sample, 4.9% is held by the ten largest clones.

Summary of the overall study and its limitations: The amount of clinical and demographic metadata varied by source and participant and was provided uncurated.

This TCR was recovered from a man aged 40-49 years with active or convalescent COVID-19. Recombination linked TRBV6-5 to TRBJ2-3, with TRBD2 tentatively as D gene (7 bases match). Specimen: peripheral blood. The CDR3 region: CAIPRGARTDTQYF. The sequence in DNA is TGTGCCATCCCCCGGGGGGCGCGAACAGATACGCAGTATTTT.